The rows below give T cell receptor beta chains drawn from one sample of a study of blood T cell repertoires in COVID-19. The table came from immunoSEQ multiplex PCR; TCRdb's copy has only in-frame clones and leaves some out. The sample carries around 160,000 clones, approximately 90% recorded once. The sequenced material came from peripheral blood. The receptors here all came from a man between 18 and 35 years old with acute or convalescent COVID-19. Each CDR3 is given with its conserved first and last residue. The D gene is left open where the match is weak. Size is omitted from some rows. Given values are once, few, many or a class for expanded clones.

CDR3: CASSGPGTGGGNQPQHF; DNA: TGTGCCAGCAGTGGGCCCGGGACAGGGGGAGGCAATCAGCCCCAGCATTTT; V: TRBV6-1; J: TRBJ1-5; D: TRBD1; size: NA
CDR3: CAWSKGGALAFF; DNA: TGTGCCTGGAGTAAGGGGGGGGCCCTAGCTTTCTTT; V: TRBV30; J: TRBJ1-1; D: NA; size: NA
CDR3: CASSLGGAEKLFF; DNA: TGTGCCAGCAGTTTGGGGGGGGCTGAAAAACTGTTTTTT; V: TRBV28; J: TRBJ1-4; D: NA; size: NA
CDR3: CASSVSGGSSPLHF; DNA: TGTGCCAGCAGTGTATCAGGGGGTAGTTCACCCCTCCACTTT; V: TRBV2; J: TRBJ1-6; D: TRBD1; size: NA
CDR3: CASSRGQGRNQPQHF; DNA: TGTGCCAGTAGTAGGGGACAGGGCCGCAATCAGCCCCAGCATTTT; V: TRBV19; J: TRBJ1-5; D: TRBD1; size: NA
CDR3: CAIRDRERAYTF; DNA: TGTGCCATCCGGGACAGGGAAAGGGCCTACACCTTC; V: TRBV10-3; J: TRBJ1-2; D: TRBD1; size: NA
CDR3: CASSVGPGGPDSPLHF; DNA: TGTGCCAGCAGCGTAGGGCCGGGGGGTCCTGATTCACCCCTCCACTTT; V: TRBV9; J: TRBJ1-6; D: NA; size: once
CDR3: CASSDPLRGEAFF; DNA: TGTGCCAGCAGTGATCCGCTTAGGGGGGAAGCTTTCTTT; V: TRBV6-4; J: TRBJ1-1; D: NA; size: NA
CDR3: CASSLGATEAFF; DNA: TGTGCCAGCAGCTTAGGGGCCACTGAAGCTTTCTTT; V: TRBV5-6; J: TRBJ1-1; D: NA; size: NA
CDR3: CASSIRQGAGNEQFF; DNA: TGTGCCAGTAGTATTAGGCAGGGGGCAGGAAATGAGCAGTTCTTC; V: TRBV19; J: TRBJ2-1; D: TRBD1; size: NA
CDR3: CASSVGGPQETQYF; DNA: TGTGCCAGCAGTGTGGGGGGGCCCCAGGAGACCCAGTACTTC; V: TRBV2; J: TRBJ2-5; D: NA; size: few
CDR3: CASSKQPVAGNTIYF; DNA: TGTGCCAGCAGCAAACAACCGGTCGCTGGAAACACCATATATTTT; V: TRBV21-1; J: TRBJ1-3; D: NA; size: NA